This section outlines one T cell receptor beta chain sequence together with its context. Profiled with immunoSEQ multiplex PCR; TCRdb holds only in-frame clones, not every one. The sample shows some 190,000 clones, 80% of them seen only once. The data originate from a study of blood T cell repertoires in COVID-19. The germline V and J ends were trimmed by 10 bases and 5 bases, with 11 bases remaining between them. The germline gives CDR1 SNHLY, CDR2 FYNNEI. CDR3 length equals 11 residues. Clinical histories supplied by participants themselves formed the basis of cohort assignment. Specimen: PBMCs or T cells enriched from blood (not recorded which). The chain links TRBV2 to TRBJ2-5; maybe TRBD2 (5 bases). The receptor was derived from a man aged 60 to 75 who had been exposed to COVID-19. The DNA of the CDR3 is TGTGCCACCAAACCGGGGGAGACCCAGTACTTC. This encodes CATKPGETQYF.